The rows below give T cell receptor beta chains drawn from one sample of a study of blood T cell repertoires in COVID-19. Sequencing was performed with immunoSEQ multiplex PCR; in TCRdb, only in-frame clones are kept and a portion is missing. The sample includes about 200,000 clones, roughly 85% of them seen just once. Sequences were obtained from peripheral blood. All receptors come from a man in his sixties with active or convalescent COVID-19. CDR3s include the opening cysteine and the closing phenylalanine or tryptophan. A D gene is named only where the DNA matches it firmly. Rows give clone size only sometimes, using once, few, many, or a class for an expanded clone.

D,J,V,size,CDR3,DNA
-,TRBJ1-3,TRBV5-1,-,CASSLGQGNTIYF,TGCGCCAGCAGCTTGGGACAAGGAAACACCATATATTTT
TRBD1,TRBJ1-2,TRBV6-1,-,CASSEPGTDNYGYTF,TGTGCCAGCAGTGAACCCGGGACAGATAACTATGGCTACACCTTC
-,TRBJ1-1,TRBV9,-,CASSVDLAGNTEAFF,TGTGCCAGCAGCGTAGATTTGGCGGGGAACACTGAAGCTTTCTTT
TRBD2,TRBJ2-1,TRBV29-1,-,CSATGGSSYNEQFF,TGCAGCGCTACGGGGGGGAGCTCCTACAATGAGCAGTTCTTC
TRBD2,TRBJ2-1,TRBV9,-,CASSVDISSGYNEQFF,TGTGCCAGCAGCGTAGATATATCTAGCGGGTACAATGAGCAGTTCTTC
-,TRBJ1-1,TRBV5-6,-,CASGGGVYTEAFF,TGTGCCAGCGGTGGAGGGGTTTACACTGAAGCTTTCTTT
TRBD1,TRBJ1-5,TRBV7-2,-,CASSKRTGGNQPQHF,TGTGCCAGCAGCAAAAGGACAGGGGGCAATCAGCCCCAGCATTTT
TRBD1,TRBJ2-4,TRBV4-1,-,CASSLQGAADIQYF,TGCGCCAGCAGCCTACAGGGGGCGGCGGACATTCAGTACTTC
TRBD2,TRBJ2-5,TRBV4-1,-,CASSQRRGGQETQYF,TGCGCCAGCAGCCAAAGGCGGGGGGGTCAAGAGACCCAGTACTTC
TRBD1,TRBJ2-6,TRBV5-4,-,CASSWSRGPSGANVLTF,TGTGCCAGCAGCTGGTCTAGGGGGCCCTCTGGGGCCAACGTCCTGACTTTC
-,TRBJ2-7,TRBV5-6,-,CASSRRGTSYEQYF,TGTGCCAGCAGCCGAAGGGGCACCTCCTACGAGCAGTACTTC
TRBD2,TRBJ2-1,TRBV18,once,CASSPPAGGYNEQFF,TGTGCCAGCTCACCCCCAGCGGGGGGTTACAATGAGCAGTTCTTC
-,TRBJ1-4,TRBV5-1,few,CASNSGNRPEKLFF,TGCGCCAGCAACTCAGGGAACCGACCTGAAAAACTGTTTTTT
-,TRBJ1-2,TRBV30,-,CAWKWEGNYGYTF,TGTGCCTGGAAGTGGGAGGGAAACTATGGCTACACCTTC
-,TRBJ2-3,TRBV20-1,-,CSASSRQGKSTDTQYF,TGCAGTGCTAGTTCCCGGCAGGGGAAGAGCACAGATACGCAGTATTTT
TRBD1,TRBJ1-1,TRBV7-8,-,CASSTWDRKRTEAFF,TGTGCCAGCAGCACTTGGGACAGGAAGAGGACTGAAGCTTTCTTT
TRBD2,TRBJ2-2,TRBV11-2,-,CASSSLAGGHGELFF,TGTGCCAGCAGCTCTCTAGCGGGGGGTCACGGGGAGCTGTTTTTT
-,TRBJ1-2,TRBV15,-,CATSRVQGTYGYTF,TGTGCCACCAGCAGAGTCCAGGGGACCTATGGCTACACCTTC
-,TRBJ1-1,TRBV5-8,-,CASSLDTHGRDTEAFF,TGTGCCAGCAGCTTGGACACCCACGGGCGGGACACTGAAGCTTTCTTT
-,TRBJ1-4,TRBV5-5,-,CASSLDREKLFF,TGTGCCAGCAGCTTGGATCGTGAAAAACTGTTTTTT
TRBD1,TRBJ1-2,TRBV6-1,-,CASSERDRAIGYTF,TGTGCCAGCAGTGAACGGGACAGGGCAATTGGCTACACCTTC
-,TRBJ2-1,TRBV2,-,CASSAHRTNNEQFF,TGTGCCAGCAGTGCTCACCGGACTAACAATGAGCAGTTCTTC
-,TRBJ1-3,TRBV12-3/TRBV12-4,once,CASSQTGNTIYF,TGTGCCAGCAGTCAAACTGGAAACACCATATATTTT
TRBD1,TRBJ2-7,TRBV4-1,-,CASSQAILRDSSYEQYF,TGCGCCAGCAGCCAGGCGATACTCCGGGACAGCTCCTACGAGCAGTACTTC
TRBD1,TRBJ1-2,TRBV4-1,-,CASSQVRGRKNGYTF,TGCGCCAGCAGCCAAGTTAGGGGGCGGAAAAATGGCTACACCTTC
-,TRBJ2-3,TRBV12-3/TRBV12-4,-,CASSILSTDTQYF,TGTGCCAGCAGCATCCTAAGCACAGATACGCAGTATTTT
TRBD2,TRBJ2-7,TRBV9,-,CASSAGTSGEQYF,TGTGCCAGCAGCGCCGGGACTAGCGGAGAGCAGTACTTC
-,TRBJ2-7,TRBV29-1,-,CSVDFVRVTTYEQYF,TGCAGCGTTGATTTCGTCAGGGTGACGACCTACGAGCAGTACTTC
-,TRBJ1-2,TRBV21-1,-,CASSKAEDPNLNGYTF,TGTGCCAGCAGCAAAGCTGAGGATCCAAACCTTAATGGCTACACCTTC
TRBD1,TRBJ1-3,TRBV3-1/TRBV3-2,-,CASSHLTGIHSGNTIYF,TGTGCCAGCAGCCATTTGACAGGGATCCACTCTGGAAACACCATATATTTT
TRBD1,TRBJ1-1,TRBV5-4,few,CASSLPGQMNTEAFF,TGTGCCAGCAGCCTCCCGGGACAGATGAACACTGAAGCTTTCTTT
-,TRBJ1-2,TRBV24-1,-,CATSDSGYGYTF,TGTGCCACCAGTGATTCAGGGTATGGCTACACCTTC
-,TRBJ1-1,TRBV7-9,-,CASSLEFTGIPEAFF,TGTGCCAGCAGCTTAGAGTTTACAGGAATCCCTGAAGCTTTCTTT
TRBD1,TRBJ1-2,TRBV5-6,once,CASSSMIGQAGVDYGYTF,TGTGCCAGCAGCTCCATGATTGGACAGGCTGGGGTTGACTATGGCTACACCTTC
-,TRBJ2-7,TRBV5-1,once,CASSLTGEANEQYF,TGCGCCAGCAGCTTAACAGGGGAGGCTAACGAGCAGTACTTC
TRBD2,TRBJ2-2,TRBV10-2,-,CATLWLADTGELFF,TGCGCCACTCTTTGGCTAGCGGACACCGGGGAGCTGTTTTTT
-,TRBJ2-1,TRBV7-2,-,CASSLAPPSSSGFNEQFF,TGTGCCAGCAGCTTAGCCCCCCCCTCTAGCTCGGGGTTCAATGAGCAGTTCTTC
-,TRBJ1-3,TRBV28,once,CVTQGTGNTIYF,TGTGTCACACAGGGAACTGGAAACACCATATATTTT
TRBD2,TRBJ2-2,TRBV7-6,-,CASSSVSGGATGELFF,TGTGCCAGCAGCTCCGTTAGCGGGGGGGCCACCGGGGAGCTGTTTTTT
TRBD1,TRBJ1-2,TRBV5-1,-,CASSPTPDRGQGGYTF,TGCGCCAGCAGCCCTACTCCGGACAGGGGGCAGGGTGGCTACACCTTC
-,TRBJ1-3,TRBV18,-,CASSPPLSSGNTIYF,TGTGCCAGCTCCCCACCCTTGAGCTCTGGAAACACCATATATTTT
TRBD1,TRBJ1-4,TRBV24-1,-,CATSVHFEGQTRNEKLFF,TGTGCCACCAGTGTCCACTTTGAGGGACAGACCCGTAATGAAAAACTGTTTTTT
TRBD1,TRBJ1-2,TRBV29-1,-,CSAPGQGNGYTF,TGCAGCGCCCCCGGACAGGGGAATGGCTACACCTTC
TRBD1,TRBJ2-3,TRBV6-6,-,CASSNQGASTDTQYF,TGTGCCAGCAGCAACCAGGGGGCTAGCACAGATACGCAGTATTTT
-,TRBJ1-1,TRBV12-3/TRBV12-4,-,CASSLGQGFEAFF,TGTGCCAGCAGTTTGGGGCAGGGATTTGAAGCTTTCTTT
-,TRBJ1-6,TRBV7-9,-,CASSLDQSYNSPLHF,TGTGCCAGCAGCTTAGACCAGTCCTATAATTCACCCCTCCACTTT
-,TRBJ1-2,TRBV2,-,CASSLTRIGNYGYTF,TGTGCCAGCAGTCTCACTAGGATTGGAAACTATGGCTACACCTTC
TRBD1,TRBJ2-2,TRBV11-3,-,CASSPSGTGNTGELFF,TGTGCCAGCAGCCCATCCGGGACAGGGAACACCGGGGAGCTGTTTTTT
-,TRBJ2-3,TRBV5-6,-,CACGRGGTDTQYF,TGTGCCTGCGGAAGGGGCGGCACAGATACGCAGTATTTT
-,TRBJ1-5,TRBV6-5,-,CASSYSGGNQPQHF,TGTGCCAGCAGTTACTCAGGGGGCAATCAGCCCCAGCATTTT
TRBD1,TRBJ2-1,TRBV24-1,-,CATSDPGQGASNEQFF,TGTGCCACCAGTGACCCGGGACAGGGGGCGTCCAATGAGCAGTTCTTC
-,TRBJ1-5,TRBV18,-,CASSPAGQPQHF,TGTGCCAGCTCACCTGCCGGTCAGCCCCAGCATTTT
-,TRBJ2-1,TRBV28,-,CASSLQGQIQVF,TGTGCCAGCAGTTTACAGGGCCAAATTCAAGTCTTC
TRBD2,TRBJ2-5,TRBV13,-,CASSFGLGQETQYF,TGTGCCAGCAGCTTCGGACTAGGCCAAGAGACCCAGTACTTC